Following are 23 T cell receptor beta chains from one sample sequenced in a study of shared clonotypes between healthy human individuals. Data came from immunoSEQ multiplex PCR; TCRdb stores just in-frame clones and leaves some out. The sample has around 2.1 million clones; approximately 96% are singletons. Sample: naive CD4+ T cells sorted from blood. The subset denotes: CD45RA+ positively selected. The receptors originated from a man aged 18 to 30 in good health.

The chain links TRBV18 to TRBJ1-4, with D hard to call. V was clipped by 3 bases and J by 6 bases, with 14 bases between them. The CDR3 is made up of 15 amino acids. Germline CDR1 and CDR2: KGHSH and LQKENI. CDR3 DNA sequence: TGTGCCAGCTCACCCACCAGGCTGGAGCATGAAAAACTGTTTTTT. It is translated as CASSPTRLEHEKLFF.

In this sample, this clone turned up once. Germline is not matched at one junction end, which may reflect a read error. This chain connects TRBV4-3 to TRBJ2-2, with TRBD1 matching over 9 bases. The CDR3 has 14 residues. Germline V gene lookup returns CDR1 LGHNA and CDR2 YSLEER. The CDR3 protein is CASSQGTGTGELFF. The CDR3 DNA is TGCGCCAGCAGTCAAGGGACAGGGACCGGGGAGCTGTTTTTT.

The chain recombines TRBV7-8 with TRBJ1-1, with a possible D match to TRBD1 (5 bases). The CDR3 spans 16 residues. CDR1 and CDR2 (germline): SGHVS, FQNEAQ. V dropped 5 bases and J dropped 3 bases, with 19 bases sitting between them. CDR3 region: CASSGSRVRVYTEAFF. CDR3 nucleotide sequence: TGTGCCAGCAGCGGGAGCAGGGTGAGGGTTTACACTGAAGCTTTCTTT.

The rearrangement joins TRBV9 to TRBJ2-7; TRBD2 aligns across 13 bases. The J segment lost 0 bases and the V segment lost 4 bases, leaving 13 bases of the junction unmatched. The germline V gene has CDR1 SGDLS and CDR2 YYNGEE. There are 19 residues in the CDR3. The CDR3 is CASSPQEGLAGVSSYEQYF. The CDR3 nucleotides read TGTGCCAGCAGCCCTCAGGAAGGACTAGCGGGAGTAAGCTCCTACGAGCAGTACTTC. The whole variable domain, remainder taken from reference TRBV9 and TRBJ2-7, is DSGVTQTPKHLITATGQRVTLRCSPRSGDLSVYWYQQSLDQGLQFLIQYYNGEERAKGNILERFSAQQFPDLHSELNLSSLELGDSALYFCASSPQEGLAGVSSYEQYFGPGTRLTVT.

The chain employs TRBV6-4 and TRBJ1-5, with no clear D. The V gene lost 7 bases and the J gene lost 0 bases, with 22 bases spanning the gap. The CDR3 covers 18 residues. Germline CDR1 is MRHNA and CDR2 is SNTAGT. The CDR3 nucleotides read TGTGCCAGCACTTTGGAGAGGATTCCCCCTTATAGCAATCAGCCCCAGCATTTT. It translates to CASTLERIPPYSNQPQHF.

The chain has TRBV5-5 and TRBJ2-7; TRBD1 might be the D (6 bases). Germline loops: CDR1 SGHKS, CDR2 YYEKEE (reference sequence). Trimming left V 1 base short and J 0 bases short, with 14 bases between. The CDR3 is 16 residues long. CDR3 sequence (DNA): TGTGCCAGCAGCTTGTTGAGGACAGCCAGCTCCTACGAGCAGTACTTC. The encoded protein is CASSLLRTASSYEQYF.

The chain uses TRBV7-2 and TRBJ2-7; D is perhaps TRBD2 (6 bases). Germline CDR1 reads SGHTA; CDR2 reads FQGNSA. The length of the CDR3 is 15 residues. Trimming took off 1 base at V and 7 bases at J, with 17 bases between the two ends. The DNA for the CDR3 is TGTGCCAGCAGCTTAGGGCCTAGCGCTCAGGGAGAGCAGTACTTC. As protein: CASSLGPSAQGEQYF. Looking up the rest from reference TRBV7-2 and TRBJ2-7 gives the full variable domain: GAGVSQSPSNKVTEKGKDVELRCDPISGHTALYWYRQSLGQGLEFLIYFQGNSAPDKSGLPSDRFSAERTGGSVSTLTIQRTQQEDSAVYLCASSLGPSAQGEQYFGPGTRLTVT.

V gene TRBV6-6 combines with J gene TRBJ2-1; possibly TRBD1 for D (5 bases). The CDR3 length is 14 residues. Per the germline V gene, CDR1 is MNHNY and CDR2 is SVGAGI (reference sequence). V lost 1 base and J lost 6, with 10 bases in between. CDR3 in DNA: TGTGCCAGCAGTTACTTGGCAGGGCTCAATGAGCAGTTCTTC. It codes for CASSYLAGLNEQFF.

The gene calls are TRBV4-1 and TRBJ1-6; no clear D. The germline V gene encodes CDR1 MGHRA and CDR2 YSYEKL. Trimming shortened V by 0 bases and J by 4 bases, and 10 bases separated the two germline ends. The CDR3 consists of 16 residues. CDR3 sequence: CASSQDPRSYNSPLHF. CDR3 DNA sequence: TGCGCCAGCAGCCAAGATCCCCGAAGTTATAATTCACCCCTCCACTTT.

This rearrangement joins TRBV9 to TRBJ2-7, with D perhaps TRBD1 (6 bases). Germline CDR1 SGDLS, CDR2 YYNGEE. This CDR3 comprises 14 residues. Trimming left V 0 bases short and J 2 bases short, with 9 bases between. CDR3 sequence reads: CASSVGQDTYEQYF. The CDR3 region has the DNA TGTGCCAGCAGCGTAGGACAGGACACCTACGAGCAGTACTTC.

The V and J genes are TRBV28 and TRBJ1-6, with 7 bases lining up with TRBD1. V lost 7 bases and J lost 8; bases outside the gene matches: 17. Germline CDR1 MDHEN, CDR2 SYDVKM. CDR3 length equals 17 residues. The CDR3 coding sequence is TGTGCCAGCACTTTGGGGACAGTAGCTCCCATGGATTCACCCCTCCACTTT. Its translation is CASTLGTVAPMDSPLHF.

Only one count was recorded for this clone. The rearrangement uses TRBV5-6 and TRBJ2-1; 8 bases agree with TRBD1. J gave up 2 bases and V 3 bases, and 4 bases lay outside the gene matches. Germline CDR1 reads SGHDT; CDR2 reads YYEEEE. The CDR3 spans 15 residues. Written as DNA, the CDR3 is TGTGCCAGCAGCTACCGGGACAGGACCTACAATGAGCAGTTCTTC. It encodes CASSYRDRTYNEQFF.

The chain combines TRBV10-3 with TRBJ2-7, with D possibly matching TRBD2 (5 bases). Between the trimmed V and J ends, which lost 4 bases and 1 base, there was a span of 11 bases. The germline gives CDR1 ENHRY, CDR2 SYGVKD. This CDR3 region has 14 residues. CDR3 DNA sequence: TGTGCCATCAGTGCGTCAAGGGAGTCCTACGAGCAGTACTTC. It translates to CAISASRESYEQYF.

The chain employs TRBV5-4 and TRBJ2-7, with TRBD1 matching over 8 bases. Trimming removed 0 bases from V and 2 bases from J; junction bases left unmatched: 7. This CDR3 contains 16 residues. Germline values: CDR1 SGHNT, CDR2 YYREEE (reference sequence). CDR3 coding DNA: TGTGCCAGCAGCTTGGGTCTGGGACAGGTTACCTACGAGCAGTACTTC. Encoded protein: CASSLGLGQVTYEQYF.

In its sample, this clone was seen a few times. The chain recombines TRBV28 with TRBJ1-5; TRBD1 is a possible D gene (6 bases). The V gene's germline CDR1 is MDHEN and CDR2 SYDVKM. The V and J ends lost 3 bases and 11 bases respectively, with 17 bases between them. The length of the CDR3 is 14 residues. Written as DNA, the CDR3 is TGTGCCAGCAGTTTTCCCCCGCGGACAGTAGCCCAGCATTTT. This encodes CASSFPPRTVAQHF.

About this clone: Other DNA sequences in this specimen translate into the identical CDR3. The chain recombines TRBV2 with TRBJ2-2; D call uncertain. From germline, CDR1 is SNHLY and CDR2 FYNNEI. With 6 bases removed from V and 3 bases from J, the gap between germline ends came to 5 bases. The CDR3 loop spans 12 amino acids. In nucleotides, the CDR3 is TGTGCCAGCAGCGATGACACCGGGGAGCTGTTTTTT. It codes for CASSDDTGELFF.

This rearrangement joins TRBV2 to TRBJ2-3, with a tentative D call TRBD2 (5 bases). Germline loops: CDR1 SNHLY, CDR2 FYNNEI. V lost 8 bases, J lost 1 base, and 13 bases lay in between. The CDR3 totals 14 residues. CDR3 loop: CASRNGVGTDTQYF. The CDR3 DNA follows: TGTGCCAGCCGAAACGGGGTGGGCACAGATACGCAGTATTTT.

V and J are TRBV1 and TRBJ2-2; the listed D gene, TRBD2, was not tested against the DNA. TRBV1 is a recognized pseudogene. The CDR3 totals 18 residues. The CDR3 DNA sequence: TGCACCGAGCATAGCGGGATTGATCCCGCCTGTTGGACCGGGGAGCTGTTTTTT. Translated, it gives CTEHSGIDPACWTGELFF.

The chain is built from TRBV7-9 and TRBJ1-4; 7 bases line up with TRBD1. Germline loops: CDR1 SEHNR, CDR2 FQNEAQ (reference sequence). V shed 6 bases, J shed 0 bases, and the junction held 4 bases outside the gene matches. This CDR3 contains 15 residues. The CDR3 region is CASSRGQATNEKLFF. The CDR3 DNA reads TGTGCCAGCAGTAGAGGACAGGCAACTAATGAAAAACTGTTTTTT.

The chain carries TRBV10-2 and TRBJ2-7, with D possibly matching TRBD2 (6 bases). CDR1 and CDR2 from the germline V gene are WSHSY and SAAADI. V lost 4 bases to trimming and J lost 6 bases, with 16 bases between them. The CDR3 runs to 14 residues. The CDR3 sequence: CASSALYGSFEQYF. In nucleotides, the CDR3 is TGCGCCAGCAGTGCCCTCTACGGGAGCTTCGAGCAGTACTTC.

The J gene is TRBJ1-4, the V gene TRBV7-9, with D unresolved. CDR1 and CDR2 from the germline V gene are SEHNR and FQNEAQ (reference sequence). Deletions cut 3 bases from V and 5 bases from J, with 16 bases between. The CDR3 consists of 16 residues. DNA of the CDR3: TGTGCCAGCAGCTTTACCCTAGGTGGGGAAAATGAAAAACTGTTTTTT. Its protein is CASSFTLGGENEKLFF.

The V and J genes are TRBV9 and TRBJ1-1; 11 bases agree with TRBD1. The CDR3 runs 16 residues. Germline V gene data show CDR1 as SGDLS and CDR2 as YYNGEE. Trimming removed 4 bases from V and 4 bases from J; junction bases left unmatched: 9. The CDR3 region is CASSSRTGGGVTEAFF. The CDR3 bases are TGTGCCAGCAGCTCTCGGACAGGGGGCGGCGTCACTGAAGCTTTCTTT.

CDR3 sequence: CASSLSLDRPNTGELFF. CDR3 sequence (DNA): TGTGCCAGCAGTTTATCCTTAGACCGGCCGAACACCGGGGAGCTGTTTTTT. This sequence joins TRBV28 and TRBJ2-2, with D unresolved. This CDR3 contains 17 residues. V lost 1 base and J lost 0, with 12 bases in between. Germline V gene lookup returns CDR1 MDHEN and CDR2 SYDVKM.